This T cell receptor beta chain derives from a study of T cells in severe cutaneous drug reactions. Germline loops: CDR1 MNHEY, CDR2 SMNVEV (reference sequence). The length of the CDR3 is 14 residues. Sequenced patients had Stevens-Johnson syndrome or toxic epidermal necrolysis caused by carbamazepine. TCR subtype-specific primers in iRepertoire multiplex PCR prepared libraries for bulk and single-cell sequencing. After re-calling the multiplex PCR reads, TCRdb lists one entry per CDR3 protein, DNA absent. The table lists 20,000 to 25,000 distinct CDR3 sequences. The J gene is TRBJ2-3, the V gene TRBV27. The sequence was obtained from a human donor with toxic epidermal necrolysis, a severe cutaneous drug reaction. The sequenced sample was PBMCs. The CDR3 loop reads CASSLSLDSDTQYF.